One and the same sample provided the 3 T cell receptor beta chains below, sequenced in a study of T cell clones after liver transplantation. The assay was immunoSEQ multiplex PCR, and TCRdb's table has in-frame clones only and misses some. This table holds roughly 8,800 clones, nearly 80% found once. The sample in question was CD8+ T cells from blood, obtained before liver transplant. The receptors were sampled from a human donor who received a liver transplant.

This clone counts as medium-sized. The chain couples TRBV6-5 to TRBJ1-5; 7 bases match TRBD1. Germline V CDR1 and CDR2: MNHEY, SVGAGI. This CDR3 is built from 14 residues. The trim removed 6 bases at V and 4 bases at J, leaving 6 bases unmatched. Here the CDR3 DNA reads TGTGCCAGCAGACCGACAGGGAGGAATCAGCCCCAGCATTTT. Translated, it gives CASRPTGRNQPQHF.

In nucleotides, the CDR3 is TGTGCCAGCAGGCAGGCCCTAAATCAGCCCCAGCATTTT. As protein: CASRQALNQPQHF. The J gene is TRBJ1-5, the V gene TRBV27, with no clear D. V gave up 6 bases and J gave up 4 bases, with 10 bases separating them. Germline V lookup: CDR1 MNHEY, CDR2 SMNVEV (reference sequence). This CDR3 is 13 amino acids long.

V gene TRBV13 combines with J gene TRBJ2-7; D call uncertain. V lost 6 bases to trimming and J lost 1 base, with 13 bases between them. This CDR3 is built from 14 residues. Germline lookup yields CDR1 PRHDT and CDR2 FYEKMQ (reference sequence). The CDR3 region is CASRDRAESYEQYF. The DNA of the CDR3 is TGTGCCAGCAGGGATAGGGCTGAGTCCTACGAGCAGTACTTC. The full variable domain, with the rest looked up from reference TRBV13 and TRBJ2-7, is AAGVIQSPRHLIKEKRETATLKCYPIPRHDTVYWYQQGPGQDPQFLISFYEKMQSDKGSIPDRFSAQQFSDYHSELNMSSLELGDSALYFCASRDRAESYEQYFGPGTRLTVT.